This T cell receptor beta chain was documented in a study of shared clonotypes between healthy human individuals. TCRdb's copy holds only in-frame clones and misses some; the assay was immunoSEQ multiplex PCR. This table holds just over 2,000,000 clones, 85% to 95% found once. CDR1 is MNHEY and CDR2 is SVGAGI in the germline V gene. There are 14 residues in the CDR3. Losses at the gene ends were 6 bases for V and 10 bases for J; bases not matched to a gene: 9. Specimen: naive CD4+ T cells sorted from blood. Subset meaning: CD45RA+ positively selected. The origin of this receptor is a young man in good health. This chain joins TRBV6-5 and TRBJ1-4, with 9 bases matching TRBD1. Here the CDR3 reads CASRVGQGIGKLFF. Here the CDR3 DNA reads TGTGCCAGCAGGGTGGGACAGGGAATCGGAAAACTGTTTTTT.